The source of this T cell receptor (beta chain) is a study of shared clonotypes between healthy human individuals. Running of the assay took place at deep level. The table came from immunoSEQ multiplex PCR; TCRdb's copy has only in-frame clones and leaves some out. The sample lists approximately 1,000,000 clones, 75% to 85% seen once, with more than 0.45% in the top ten. Germline V lookup: CDR1 MDHEN, CDR2 SYDVKM. The CDR3 is made up of 16 amino acids. Trimming took off 3 bases at V and 1 base at J, with 13 bases between the two ends. Overall study results and limits: Tissues were not sampled, only blood, and their repertoires likely differ. Unshared clonotypes carried lower generation probabilities than those common to all four donors.

About this clone itself: As yet, its antigen is unknown.

Sequencing used memory CD4+ T cells from PBMCs. Noted subset: CD45RA-negative fraction. This sequence joins TRBV28 and TRBJ1-5; no definite D call. This clonotype originated in a man between 18 and 35 years old in good health. Some clones in this sample may be carry-over from other donors' samples. CDR3 DNA sequence: TGTGCCAGCAGTTTCAAGTCAGGCAGAAGCAATCAGCCCCAGCATTTT. Protein product: CASSFKSGRSNQPQHF.